The 3 T cell receptor beta chains given below trace back to one sample, sequenced in a study of shared clonotypes between healthy human individuals. Sequencing was performed with immunoSEQ multiplex PCR; in TCRdb, only in-frame clones are kept and a portion is missing. The data contain roughly 2.1 million clones, under 95% of them singletons. Naive CD8 cells were CD45RO-negative, positively selected for CCR7, excluding terminally differentiated effector memory CD45RA+ cells. Sequencing was performed on naive CD8+ T cells from PBMCs. Receptor source: a man aged 18 to 30 in good health. Some clones in this sample may be carry-over from other donors' samples.

This sequence joins TRBV5-5 and TRBJ1-5; D remains unclear. The CDR3 spans 15 residues. The V end lost 0 bases, the J end lost 1 base, and 8 bases lay between the germline ends. CDR1 and CDR2 (germline): SGHKS, YYEKEE (reference sequence). The CDR3 loop reads CASSLVTGSNQPQHF. CDR3 in DNA: TGTGCCAGCAGCTTGGTTACGGGGAGCAATCAGCCCCAGCATTTT. Based on the CDR3 plus reference TRBV5-5 and TRBJ1-5, the full variable domain is DAGVTQSPTHLIKTRGQQVTLRCSPISGHKSVSWYQQVLGQGPQFIFQYYEKEERGRGNFPDRFSARQFPNYSSELNVNALLLGDSALYLCASSLVTGSNQPQHFGDGTRLSIL.

This clone was observed a few times. This chain uses TRBV27 with TRBJ1-5; no firm D call. The V end was cut by 8 bases, the J end by 3 bases, with 11 bases between. The V gene's germline CDR1 is MNHEY and CDR2 SMNVEV (reference sequence). This CDR3 contains 13 residues. CDR3 nucleotide sequence: TGTGCCAGCGGAGGACTCTACAATCAGCCCCAGCATTTT. Translated: CASGGLYNQPQHF.

To note about this clone: Other DNA sequences in the sample encode the same CDR3. This chain connects TRBV4-1 to TRBJ2-1, with unresolved D. CDR1 and CDR2 from the germline V gene are MGHRA and YSYEKL. The CDR3 runs 14 residues. V was trimmed by 0 bases and J by 2 bases, leaving 5 bases between them. CDR3 sequence reads: CASSQDQTYNEQFF. Here the CDR3 DNA reads TGCGCCAGCAGCCAAGATCAGACCTACAATGAGCAGTTCTTC.